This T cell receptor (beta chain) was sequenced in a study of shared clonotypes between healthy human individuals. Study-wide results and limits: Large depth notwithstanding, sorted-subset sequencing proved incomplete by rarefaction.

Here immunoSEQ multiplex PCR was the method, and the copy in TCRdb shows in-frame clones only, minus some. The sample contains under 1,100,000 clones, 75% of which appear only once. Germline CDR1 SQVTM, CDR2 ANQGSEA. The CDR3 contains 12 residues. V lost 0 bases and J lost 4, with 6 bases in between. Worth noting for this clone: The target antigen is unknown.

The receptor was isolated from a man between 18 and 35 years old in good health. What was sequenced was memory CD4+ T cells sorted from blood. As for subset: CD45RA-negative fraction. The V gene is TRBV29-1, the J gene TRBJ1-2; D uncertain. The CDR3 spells CSVEEIAYGYTF. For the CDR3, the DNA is TGCAGCGTTGAAGAAATAGCCTATGGCTACACCTTC.